This T cell receptor beta chain was identified in a study of identical twins. Study results and limitations: Fewer insertions marked abundant cord blood beta clonotypes; young adult naive trended weakly, memory not at all. Analyses based on zero insertions could be partly confounded by invariant MAIT and iNKT cells.

Template switching added a universal primer site; cDNA carried unique molecular identifiers. TCRdb redid the calling of the 5' RACE reads with MiXCR, one entry per CDR3 protein. The sample carries 150,000 or so distinct CDR3 sequences, roughly 3.3% recorded once. This CDR3 comprises 14 residues. With 1 base clipped from V and 8 bases from J, the junction kept 3 bases outside the gene matches. This clonotype was counted ten times or more. Its cognate antigen is unknown. Sequenced input: memory T cells sorted from blood. The source is a man between 18 and 35 years old in good health. This chain joins TRBV12-3 or TRBV12-4 and TRBJ2-2, with 8 bases lining up with TRBD2. The CDR3 is CASSLGTSSGELFF. The CDR3 region has the DNA TGTGCCAGCAGTTTAGGGACTAGCTCGGGGGAGCTGTTTTTT.